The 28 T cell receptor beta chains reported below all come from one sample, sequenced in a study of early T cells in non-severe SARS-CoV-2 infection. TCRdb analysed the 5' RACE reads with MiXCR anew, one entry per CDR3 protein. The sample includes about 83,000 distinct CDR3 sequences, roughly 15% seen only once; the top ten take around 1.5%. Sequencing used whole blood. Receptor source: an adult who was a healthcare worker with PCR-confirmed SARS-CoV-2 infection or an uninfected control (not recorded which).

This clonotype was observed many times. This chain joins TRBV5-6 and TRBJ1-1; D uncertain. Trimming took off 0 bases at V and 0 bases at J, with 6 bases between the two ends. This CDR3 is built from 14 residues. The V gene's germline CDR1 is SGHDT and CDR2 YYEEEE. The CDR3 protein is CASSLEFMNTEAFF. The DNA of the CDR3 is TGTGCCAGCAGCTTGGAATTCATGAACACTGAAGCTTTCTTT.

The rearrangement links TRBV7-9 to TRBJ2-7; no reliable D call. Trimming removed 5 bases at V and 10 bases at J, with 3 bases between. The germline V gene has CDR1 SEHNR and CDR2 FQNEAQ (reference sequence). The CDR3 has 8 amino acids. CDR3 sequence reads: CASSHQYF. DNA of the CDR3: TGTGCCAGCAGCCACCAGTACTTC.

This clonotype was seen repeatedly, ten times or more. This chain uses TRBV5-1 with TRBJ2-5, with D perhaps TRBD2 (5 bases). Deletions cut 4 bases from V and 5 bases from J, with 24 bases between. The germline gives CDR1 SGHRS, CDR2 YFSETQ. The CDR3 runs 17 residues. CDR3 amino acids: CASSKNLGPTTGETQYF. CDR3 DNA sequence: TGCGCCAGCAGCAAAAACCTAGGGCCGACCACGGGGGAGACCCAGTACTTC.

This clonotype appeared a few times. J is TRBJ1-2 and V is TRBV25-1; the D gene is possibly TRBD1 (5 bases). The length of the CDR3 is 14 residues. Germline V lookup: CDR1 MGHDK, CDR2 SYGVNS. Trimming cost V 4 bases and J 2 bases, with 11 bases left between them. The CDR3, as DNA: TGTGCCAGCAGTGGGACCGGGGGGAACTATGGCTACACCTTC. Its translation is CASSGTGGNYGYTF.

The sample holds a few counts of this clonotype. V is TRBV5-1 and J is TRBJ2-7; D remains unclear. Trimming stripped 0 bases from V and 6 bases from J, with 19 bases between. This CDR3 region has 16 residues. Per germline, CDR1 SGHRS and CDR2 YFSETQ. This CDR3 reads CASSLVPGRAYGEQYF. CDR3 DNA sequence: TGCGCCAGCAGCTTGGTTCCGGGTCGTGCTTATGGCGAGCAGTACTTC.

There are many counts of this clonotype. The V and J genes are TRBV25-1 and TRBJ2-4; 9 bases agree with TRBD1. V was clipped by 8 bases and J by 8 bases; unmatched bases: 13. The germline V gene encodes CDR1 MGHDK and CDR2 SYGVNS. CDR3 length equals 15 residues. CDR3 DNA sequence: TGTGCCAGCGCCCCCCCCGGGACAGGGACGGACATTCAGTACTTC. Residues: CASAPPGTGTDIQYF.

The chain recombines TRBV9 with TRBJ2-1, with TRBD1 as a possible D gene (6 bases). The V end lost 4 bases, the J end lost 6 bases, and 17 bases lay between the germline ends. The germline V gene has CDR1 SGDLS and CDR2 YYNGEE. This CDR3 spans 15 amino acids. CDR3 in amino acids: CASSIMAGAFNEQFF. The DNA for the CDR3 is TGTGCCAGCAGCATAATGGCAGGGGCGTTCAATGAGCAGTTCTTC. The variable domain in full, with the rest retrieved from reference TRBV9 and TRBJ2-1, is DSGVTQTPKHLITATGQRVTLRCSPRSGDLSVYWYQQSLDQGLQFLIQYYNGEERAKGNILERFSAQQFPDLHSELNLSSLELGDSALYFCASSIMAGAFNEQFFGPGTRLTVL.

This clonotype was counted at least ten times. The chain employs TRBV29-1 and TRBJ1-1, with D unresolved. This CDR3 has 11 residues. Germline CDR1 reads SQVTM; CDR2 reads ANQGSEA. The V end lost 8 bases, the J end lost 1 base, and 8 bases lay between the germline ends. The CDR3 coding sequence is TGCAGCCACGAGGGGAACACTGAAGCTTTCTTT. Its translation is CSHEGNTEAFF.

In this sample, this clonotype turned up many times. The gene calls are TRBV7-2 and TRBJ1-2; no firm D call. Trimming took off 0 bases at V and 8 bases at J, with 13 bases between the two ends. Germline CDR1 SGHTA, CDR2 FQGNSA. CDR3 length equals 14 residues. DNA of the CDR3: TGTGCCAGCAGCTTAGCTGCGGGAATTGGCGGCTACACCTTC. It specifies CASSLAAGIGGYTF.

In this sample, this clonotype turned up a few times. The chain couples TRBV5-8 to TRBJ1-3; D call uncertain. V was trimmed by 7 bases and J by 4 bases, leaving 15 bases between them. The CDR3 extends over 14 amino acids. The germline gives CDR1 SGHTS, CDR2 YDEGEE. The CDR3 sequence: CASYWVSGGNTIYF. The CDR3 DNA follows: TGTGCCAGCTACTGGGTGAGCGGCGGAAACACCATATATTTT.

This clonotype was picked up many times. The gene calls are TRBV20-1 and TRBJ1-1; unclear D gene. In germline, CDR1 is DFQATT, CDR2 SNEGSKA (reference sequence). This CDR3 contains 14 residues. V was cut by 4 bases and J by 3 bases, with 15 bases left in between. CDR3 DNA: TGCAGTGCTACCCGGTGGGAGATGGACACTGAAGCTTTCTTT. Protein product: CSATRWEMDTEAFF.

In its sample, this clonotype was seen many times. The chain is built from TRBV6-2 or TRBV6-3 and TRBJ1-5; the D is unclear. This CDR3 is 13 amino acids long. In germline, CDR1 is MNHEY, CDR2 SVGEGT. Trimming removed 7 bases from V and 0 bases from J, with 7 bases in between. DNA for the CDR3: TGTGCCAGCACCTCTTATAGCAATCAGCCCCAGCATTTT. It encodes CASTSYSNQPQHF.

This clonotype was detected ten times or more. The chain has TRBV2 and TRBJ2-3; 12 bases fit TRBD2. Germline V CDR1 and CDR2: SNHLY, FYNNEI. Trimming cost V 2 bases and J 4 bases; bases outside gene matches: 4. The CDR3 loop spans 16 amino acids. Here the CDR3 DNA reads TGTGCCAGCAGTGAACCTAGCGGGGGGGCGGCAGATACGCAGTATTTT. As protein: CASSEPSGGAADTQYF.

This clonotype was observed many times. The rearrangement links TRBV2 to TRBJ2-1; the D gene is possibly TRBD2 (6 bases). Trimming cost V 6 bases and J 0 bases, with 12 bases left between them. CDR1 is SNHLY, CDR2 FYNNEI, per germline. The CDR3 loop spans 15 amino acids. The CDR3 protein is CASRYSGSSYNEQFF. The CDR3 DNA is TGTGCCAGCAGGTATAGCGGAAGCTCCTACAATGAGCAGTTCTTC.

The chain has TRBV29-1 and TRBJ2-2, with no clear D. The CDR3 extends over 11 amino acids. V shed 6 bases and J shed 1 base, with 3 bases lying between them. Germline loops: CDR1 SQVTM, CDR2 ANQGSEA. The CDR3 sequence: CSVGNTGELFF. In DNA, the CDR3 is TGCAGCGTGGGGAACACCGGGGAGCTGTTTTTT.

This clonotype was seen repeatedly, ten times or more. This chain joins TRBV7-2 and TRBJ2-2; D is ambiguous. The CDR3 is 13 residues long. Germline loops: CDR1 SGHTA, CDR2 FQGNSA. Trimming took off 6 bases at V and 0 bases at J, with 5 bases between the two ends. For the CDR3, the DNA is TGTGCCAGCAGTCGACCGAACACCGGGGAGCTGTTTTTT. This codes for CASSRPNTGELFF. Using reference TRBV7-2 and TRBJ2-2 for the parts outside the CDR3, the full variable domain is GAGVSQSPSNKVTEKGKDVELRCDPISGHTALYWYRQSLGQGLEFLIYFQGNSAPDKSGLPSDRFSAERTGGSVSTLTIQRTQQEDSAVYLCASSRPNTGELFFGEGSRLTVL.

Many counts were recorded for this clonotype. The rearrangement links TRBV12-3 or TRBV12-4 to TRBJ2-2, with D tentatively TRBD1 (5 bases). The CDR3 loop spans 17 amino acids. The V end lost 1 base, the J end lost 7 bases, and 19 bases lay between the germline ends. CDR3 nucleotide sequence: TGTGCCAGCAGTTTAGAGTTCCGGGCAGGGTGGATCGGGGAGCTGTTTTTT. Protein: CASSLEFRAGWIGELFF.

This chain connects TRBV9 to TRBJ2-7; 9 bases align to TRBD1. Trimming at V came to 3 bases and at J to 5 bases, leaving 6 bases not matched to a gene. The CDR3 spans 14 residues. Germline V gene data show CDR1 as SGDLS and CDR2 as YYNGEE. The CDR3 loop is CASSAGQGTHEQYF. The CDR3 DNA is TGTGCCAGCAGCGCGGGACAGGGTACCCACGAGCAGTACTTC.

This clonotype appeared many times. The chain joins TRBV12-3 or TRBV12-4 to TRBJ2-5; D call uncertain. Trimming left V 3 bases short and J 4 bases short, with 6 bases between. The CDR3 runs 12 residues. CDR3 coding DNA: TGTGCCAGCAGTTTTTACGGAGAGACCCAGTACTTC. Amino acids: CASSFYGETQYF.

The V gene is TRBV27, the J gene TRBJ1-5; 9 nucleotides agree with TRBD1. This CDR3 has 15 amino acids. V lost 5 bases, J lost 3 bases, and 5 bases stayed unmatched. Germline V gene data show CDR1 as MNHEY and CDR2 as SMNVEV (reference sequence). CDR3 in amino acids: CASSPRDRVNQPQHF. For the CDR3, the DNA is TGTGCCAGCAGTCCTCGGGACAGGGTCAATCAGCCCCAGCATTTT.

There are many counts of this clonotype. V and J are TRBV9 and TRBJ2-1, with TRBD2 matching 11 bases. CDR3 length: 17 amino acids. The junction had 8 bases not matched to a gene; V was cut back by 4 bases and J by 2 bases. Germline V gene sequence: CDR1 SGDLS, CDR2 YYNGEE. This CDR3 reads CASSPKILAGAYNEQFF. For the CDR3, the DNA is TGTGCCAGCAGCCCTAAAATACTAGCGGGGGCCTACAATGAGCAGTTCTTC.

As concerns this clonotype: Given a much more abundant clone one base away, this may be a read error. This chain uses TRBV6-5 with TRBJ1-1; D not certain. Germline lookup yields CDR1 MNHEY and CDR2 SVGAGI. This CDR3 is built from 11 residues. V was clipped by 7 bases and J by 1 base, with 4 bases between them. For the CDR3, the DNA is TGTGCCAGCACGGGGAACACTGAAGCTTTCTTT. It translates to CASTGNTEAFF.

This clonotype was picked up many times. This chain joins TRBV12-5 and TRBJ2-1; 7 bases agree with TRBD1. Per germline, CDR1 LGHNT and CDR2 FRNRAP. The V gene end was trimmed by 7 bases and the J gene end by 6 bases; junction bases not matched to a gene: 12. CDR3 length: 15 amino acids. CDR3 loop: CASVFRQGGGNEQFF. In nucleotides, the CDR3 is TGTGCTAGTGTCTTTCGACAGGGTGGCGGCAATGAGCAGTTCTTC.

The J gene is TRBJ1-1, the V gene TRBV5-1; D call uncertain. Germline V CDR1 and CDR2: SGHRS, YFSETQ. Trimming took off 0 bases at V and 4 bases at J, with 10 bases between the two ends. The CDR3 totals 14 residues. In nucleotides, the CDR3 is TGCGCCAGCAGCTTGGACAGTTGGGGCACTGAAGCTTTCTTT. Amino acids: CASSLDSWGTEAFF.

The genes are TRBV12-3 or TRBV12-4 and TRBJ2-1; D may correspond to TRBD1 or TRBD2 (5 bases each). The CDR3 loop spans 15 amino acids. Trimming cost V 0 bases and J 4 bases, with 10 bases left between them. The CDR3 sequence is CASSLAGVQYNEQFF. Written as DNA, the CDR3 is TGTGCCAGCAGTTTAGCGGGGGTCCAATACAATGAGCAGTTCTTC.

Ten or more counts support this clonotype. CDR3 DNA: TGCGCCAGCAGCCGCGGGACTAGCGGCCAAGAGACCCAGTACTTC. Translated, it gives CASSRGTSGQETQYF. The chain carries TRBV5-1 and TRBJ2-5; 11 bases fit TRBD2. V gave up 4 bases and J gave up 1 base; unmatched junction bases: 3. Germline V gene data show CDR1 as SGHRS and CDR2 as YFSETQ. There are 15 residues in the CDR3.

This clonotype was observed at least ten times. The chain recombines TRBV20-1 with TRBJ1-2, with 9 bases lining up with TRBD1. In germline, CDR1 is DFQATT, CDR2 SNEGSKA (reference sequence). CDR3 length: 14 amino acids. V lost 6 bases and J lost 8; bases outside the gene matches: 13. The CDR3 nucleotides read TGCAGTGCCTCCTCCCGACAGGGGGTAGAAGGCTACACCTTC. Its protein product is CSASSRQGVEGYTF.

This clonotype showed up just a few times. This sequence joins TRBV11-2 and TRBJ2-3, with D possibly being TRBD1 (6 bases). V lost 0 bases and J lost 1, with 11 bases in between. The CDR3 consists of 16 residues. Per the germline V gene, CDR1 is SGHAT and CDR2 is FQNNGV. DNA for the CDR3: TGTGCCAGCAGCTTAGAAGGCGGACAGCGCACAGATACGCAGTATTTT. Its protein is CASSLEGGQRTDTQYF.